Below are 25 T cell receptor beta chains sequenced from a single sample in a study of shared clonotypes between healthy human individuals. Profiling relied on immunoSEQ multiplex PCR, and the TCRdb table lists in-frame clones only, not all of them. The table includes hundreds of thousands of clones, 74% detected once. Sequencing used memory CD4+ T cells sorted from blood. As for subset: CD45RA-negative fraction. The receptors here all came from a woman in her 30s in good health.

The V call is TRBV2, the J call TRBJ2-5; weak D call: TRBD1 (6 bases). Germline CDR1 SNHLY, CDR2 FYNNEI. V was clipped by 9 bases and J by 5 bases, with 22 bases between them. This CDR3 has 15 amino acids. CDR3 bases: TGTGCCAGAACCCTCGGCAGGGGTCCAACGGAGACCCAGTACTTC. Amino acids: CARTLGRGPTETQYF.

The chain recombines TRBV11-2 with TRBJ2-7; TRBD2 matches at 9 bases. CDR1 is SGHAT and CDR2 is FQNNGV in the germline V gene. V dropped 1 base and J dropped 4; count of bases not matched to a gene: 11. The CDR3 is 17 amino acids. The CDR3 region is CASSLAGGASGNYEQYF. The CDR3 bases are TGTGCCAGCAGCTTAGCAGGCGGGGCTAGCGGGAATTACGAGCAGTACTTC.

In DNA, the CDR3 is TGTGCCAGCAGTCCCAGACAGGGGGCTGGCCTCTCTGGGGCCAACGTCCTGACTTTC. It encodes CASSPRQGAGLSGANVLTF. The rearrangement links TRBV28 to TRBJ2-6; 10 bases fit TRBD1. J gave up 0 bases and V 5 bases, and 10 bases lay outside the gene matches. The CDR3 consists of 19 residues. Germline values: CDR1 MDHEN, CDR2 SYDVKM.

V is TRBV5-1 and J is TRBJ2-1, with TRBD2 matching 7 bases. Per germline, CDR1 SGHRS and CDR2 YFSETQ. V lost 2 bases to trimming and J lost 5 bases; unmatched junction nucleotides: 7. CDR3 length equals 15 residues. The CDR3 DNA is TGCGCCAGCAGCTTAGGGGCGGGAGATAACAATGAGCAGTTCTTC. Translation gives CASSLGAGDNNEQFF. Combining the CDR3 with reference TRBV5-1 and TRBJ2-1 gives the whole variable domain KAGVTQTPRYLIKTRGQQVTLSCSPISGHRSVSWYQQTPGQGLQFLFEYFSETQRNKGNFPGRFSGRQFSNSRSEMNVSTLELGDSALYLCASSLGAGDNNEQFFGPGTRLTVL.

The chain carries TRBV5-1 and TRBJ2-3; D call uncertain. This CDR3 spans 15 amino acids. Germline loops: CDR1 SGHRS, CDR2 YFSETQ. Trimming left V 0 bases short and J 0 bases short, with 8 bases between. This CDR3 reads CASSLEAKSTDTQYF. For the CDR3, the DNA is TGCGCCAGCAGCTTGGAGGCGAAGAGCACAGATACGCAGTATTTT.

The V call is TRBV5-4, the J call TRBJ1-3; TRBD1 agrees at 12 bases. Germline CDR1 and CDR2: SGHNT and YYREEE (reference sequence). The CDR3 spans 17 residues. The J segment lost 2 bases and the V segment lost 4 bases, leaving 7 bases of the junction unmatched. The chain's CDR3 is CASSLGTGGAPGNTIYF. In DNA form, the CDR3 reads TGTGCCAGCAGCCTCGGGACAGGGGGCGCTCCTGGAAACACCATATATTTT.

This chain uses TRBV29-1 with TRBJ1-1; 8 bases line up with TRBD1. CDR1 SQVTM and CDR2 ANQGSEA come from the germline V gene. Trimming took 7 bases from V and 3 from J; bases not matched to a gene: 4. This CDR3 region has 12 residues. The CDR3 sequence: CSATGVDTEAFF. The CDR3 coding sequence is TGCAGCGCGACAGGGGTGGACACTGAAGCTTTCTTT.

The CDR3 nucleotides are TGTGCCAGCACCAGGGGCGAGTACCAGGGGAACACTGAAGCTTTCTTT. Amino acid sequence: CASTRGEYQGNTEAFF. The chain has TRBV9 and TRBJ1-1, with D possibly TRBD1 on 6 matching bases. Looked up from germline, CDR1 is SGDLS and CDR2 is YYNGEE. The V end lost 6 bases, the J end lost 1 base, and 19 bases lay between the germline ends. The CDR3 runs 16 residues.

This chain uses TRBV28 with TRBJ2-1; TRBD1 might be the D (6 bases). V was trimmed by 7 bases and J by 5 bases, leaving 15 bases between them. CDR1 and CDR2 from the germline V gene are MDHEN and SYDVKM. This CDR3 spans 14 amino acids. This chain's CDR3 is CASKTGTLNNEQFF. As DNA, the CDR3 is TGTGCCAGCAAGACCGGGACACTGAACAATGAGCAGTTCTTC.

The chain employs TRBV5-1 and TRBJ2-2; TRBD2 agrees at 10 bases. Unmatched junction bases numbered 10, after V lost 4 bases and J lost 7 bases. The CDR3 is made up of 16 amino acids. CDR1 and CDR2 from the germline V gene are SGHRS and YFSETQ. The CDR3 DNA follows: TGCGCCAGCAGCAAGCCGGGACTAGCGTTCGGCGGGGAGCTGTTTTTT. It codes for CASSKPGLAFGGELFF. The full variable domain, completed using reference TRBV5-1 and TRBJ2-2, is KAGVTQTPRYLIKTRGQQVTLSCSPISGHRSVSWYQQTPGQGLQFLFEYFSETQRNKGNFPGRFSGRQFSNSRSEMNVSTLELGDSALYLCASSKPGLAFGGELFFGEGSRLTVL.

About this clone itself: This may be a read error, as it is one base from a much larger clone. The gene calls are TRBV7-8 and TRBJ1-1; 7 nucleotides align to TRBD1. This CDR3 has 13 residues. Germline V lookup: CDR1 SGHVS, CDR2 FQNEAQ. The J segment lost 3 bases and the V segment lost 5 bases, leaving 3 bases of the junction unmatched. DNA for the CDR3: TGTGCCAGCAGCGCTCAGGGGGACACTGAAGCTTTCTTT. Translating gives CASSAQGDTEAFF.

The V call is TRBV7-9, the J call TRBJ2-5; 9 positions match TRBD1. This CDR3 region has 14 residues. J was trimmed by 5 bases and V by 1 base; bases with no gene match: 2. CDR1 and CDR2 from the germline V gene are SEHNR and FQNEAQ (reference sequence). CDR3 in DNA: TGTGCCAGCAGCTTAGGAGACAGGGGGGAGACCCAGTACTTC. Amino acid sequence: CASSLGDRGETQYF.

The chain is built from TRBV7-9 and TRBJ2-7, with 7 bases aligning to TRBD2. The CDR3 runs 16 residues. The germline gives CDR1 SEHNR, CDR2 FQNEAQ (reference sequence). The V segment lost 1 base and the J segment 0 bases; nucleotides outside the gene matches: 6. The CDR3 region has the DNA TGTGCCAGCAGCTTAGTAGGTGGGAGGGCCTCCTACGAGCAGTACTTC. Protein sequence: CASSLVGGRASYEQYF.

This chain joins TRBV4-1 and TRBJ1-5; D gene unclear. V was shortened by 4 bases and J by 5 bases, with 15 bases between the two germline ends. The CDR3 length is 15 residues. Germline V gene lookup returns CDR1 MGHRA and CDR2 YSYEKL. In DNA form, the CDR3 reads TGCGCCAGCAGCCCCCTCGGACCCAAACATCAGCCCCAGCATTTT. Translated, it gives CASSPLGPKHQPQHF.

V gene TRBV2 combines with J gene TRBJ2-5, with a weak D call TRBD2 (6 bases). The CDR3 has 14 amino acids. The germline gives CDR1 SNHLY, CDR2 FYNNEI. V was clipped by 5 bases and J by 0 bases, with 10 bases between them. CDR3 residues: CASSRREYQETQYF. Here the CDR3 DNA reads TGTGCCAGCAGTAGACGGGAGTACCAAGAGACCCAGTACTTC.

V and J are TRBV2 and TRBJ2-6; D unresolved. This CDR3 is 13 amino acids long. Trimming pared 2 bases from V and 4 bases from J, leaving 3 bases between. Germline V gives CDR1 SNHLY, CDR2 FYNNEI. The CDR3 region is CASSESGANVLTF. The DNA for the CDR3 is TGTGCCAGCAGTGAATCAGGGGCCAACGTCCTGACTTTC.

This clone was recorded many times. The chain employs TRBV28 and TRBJ2-7; TRBD1 matches at 7 bases. The V gene's germline CDR1 is MDHEN and CDR2 SYDVKM. The CDR3 is 15 amino acids. V lost 6 bases, J lost 2 bases, and 10 bases stayed unmatched. In DNA form, the CDR3 reads TGTGCCAGCAGAATCGCAAGACAGGGCCCCTACGAGCAGTACTTC. It translates to CASRIARQGPYEQYF.

This chain links TRBV2 with TRBJ1-1; weak D call: TRBD1 (5 bases). V lost 6 bases and J 0 bases, leaving 11 bases between the germline ends. CDR1 and CDR2 from the germline V gene are SNHLY and FYNNEI. This CDR3 region has 14 residues. The CDR3 DNA follows: TGTGCCAGCAGAGCGGACAATTTGAACACTGAAGCTTTCTTT. This codes for CASRADNLNTEAFF. The variable domain in full, with the rest retrieved from reference TRBV2 and TRBJ1-1, is EPEVTQTPSHQVTQMGQEVILRCVPISNHLYFYWYRQILGQKVEFLVSFYNNEISEKSEIFDDQFSVERPDGSNFTLKIRSTKLEDSAMYFCASRADNLNTEAFFGQGTRLTVV.

The CDR3: CATSRGNRDPGEKLFF. For the CDR3, the DNA is TGTGCCACCAGCAGGGGGAACAGGGATCCCGGTGAAAAACTGTTTTTT. The V call is TRBV15, the J call TRBJ1-4; a possible D gene is TRBD1 (6 bases). The CDR3 is 16 amino acids. V dropped 3 bases and J dropped 7 bases, with 18 bases sitting between them. The germline CDR1 and CDR2 sequences are LNHNV and YYDKDF (reference sequence).

V is TRBV21-1 and J is TRBJ1-2. TRBV21-1 is reported as a pseudogene. The CDR3 has 14 residues. This chain's CDR3 is CASSKVDGFSGYTF. The CDR3 DNA reads as TGTGCCAGCAGCAAAGTAGATGGGTTTTCTGGCTACACCTTC.

This clone came up once. This may stem from a read error, because a much larger clone lies one nucleotide away. The CDR3 DNA is TGTGCCAGCAGTAAAGCGAGGGCGAACACTGAAGCTTTCTTT. Its protein product is CASSKARANTEAFF. The rearrangement joins TRBV6-1 to TRBJ1-1, with D unresolved. Germline assignment: CDR1 MNHNS and CDR2 SASEGT. The CDR3 spans 14 residues.

The chain uses TRBV7-9 and TRBJ2-3; D gene uncertain. The CDR3 length is 14 residues. From germline, CDR1 is SEHNR and CDR2 FQNEAQ (reference sequence). Trimming took off 3 bases at V and 1 base at J, with 8 bases between the two ends. The CDR3 nucleotides read TGTGCCAGCAGCTTCCTGGCTGGCACAGATACGCAGTATTTT. Translated: CASSFLAGTDTQYF. The full variable domain, its missing parts supplied by reference TRBV7-9 and TRBJ2-3, is DTGVSQNPRHKITKRGQNVTFRCDPISEHNRLYWYRQTLGQGPEFLTYFQNEAQLEKSRLLSDRFSAERPKGSFSTLEIQRTEQGDSAMYLCASSFLAGTDTQYFGPGTRLTVL.

The chain is built from TRBV7-3 and TRBJ2-2; D might be TRBD2 (6 bases). This CDR3 contains 13 residues. The V gene's germline CDR1 is SGHTA and CDR2 FQGTGA. Trimming removed 8 bases from V and 7 bases from J, with 14 bases in between. The CDR3 here is CASGGGAGGELFF. CDR3 DNA sequence: TGTGCCAGCGGCGGAGGGGCCGGCGGGGAGCTGTTTTTT.

The chain employs TRBV30 and TRBJ2-3; 8 bases map to TRBD2. Germline CDR1 is GTSNPN and CDR2 is SVGIG (reference sequence). Trimming cost V 0 bases and J 2 bases; bases outside gene matches: 13. The CDR3 runs to 18 residues. The CDR3 coding sequence is TGTGCCTGGAGTGTTTTGGGGTCGGGAGGGCCCTTCACAGATACGCAGTATTTT. Translation gives CAWSVLGSGGPFTDTQYF.

CDR3: CASSQARKGATNEKLFF. The CDR3 region has the DNA TGCGCCAGCAGCCAAGCTCGTAAAGGGGCTACTAATGAAAAACTGTTTTTT. The rearrangement uses TRBV4-1 and TRBJ1-4, with D maybe TRBD1 (5 bases). Per the germline V gene, CDR1 is MGHRA and CDR2 is YSYEKL. This CDR3 spans 17 amino acids. Trimming shortened V by 1 base and J by 2 bases, and 14 bases separated the two germline ends.